The text below deals with one TCR beta chain. Its antigen is currently unknown. At one boundary the junction diverges from the germline segment, which might be a read error. The CDR3 runs 13 residues. CDR1 MDHEN and CDR2 SYDVKM come from the germline V gene. This sample is part of a study of post-analysis software for immune sequencing data. Study in general: Relapsing-remitting, secondary progressive and progressive-relapsing forms made up the multiple sclerosis disease courses. Study-level results: Significantly lower normalized Chao1 diversity was seen in multiple sclerosis patients than in controls. Controls had lower frequencies than patients of 4 or 5 TRBV segments, which included TRBV5-6, TRBV5-1 and TRBV20-1.

Tagging with unique molecular identifiers was a feature of the TCR beta cDNA libraries. T cells numbering about 0.95 to 10 million gave rise to roughly 550,000 cDNA molecules. MiXCR, applied by TCRdb to the PCR reads, yields one record per CDR3 protein. The table has about 760,000 distinct CDR3 sequences, roughly 27% seen once; the top ten hold around 0.56%. Sequenced material: blood. The source is a girl aged 10 to 17 with multiple sclerosis. The chain recombines TRBV28 with TRBJ1-5, with unresolved D. The CDR3 DNA follows: TGCGCCAGCAGTTTATTAGGTCCGCAGCCCCAGCATTTT. Its protein product is CASSLLGPQPQHF.